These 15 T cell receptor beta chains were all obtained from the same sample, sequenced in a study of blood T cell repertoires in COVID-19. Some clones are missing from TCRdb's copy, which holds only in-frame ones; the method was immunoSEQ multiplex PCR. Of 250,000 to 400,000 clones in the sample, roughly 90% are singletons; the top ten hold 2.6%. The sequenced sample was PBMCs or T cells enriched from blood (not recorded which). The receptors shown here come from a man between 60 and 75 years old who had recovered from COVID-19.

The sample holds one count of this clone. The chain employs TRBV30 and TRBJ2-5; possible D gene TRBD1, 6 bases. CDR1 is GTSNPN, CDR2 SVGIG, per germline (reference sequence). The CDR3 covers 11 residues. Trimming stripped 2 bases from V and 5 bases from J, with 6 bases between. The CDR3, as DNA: TGTGCCTGGAGTCAGGGGGAGACCCAGTACTTC. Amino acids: CAWSQGETQYF.

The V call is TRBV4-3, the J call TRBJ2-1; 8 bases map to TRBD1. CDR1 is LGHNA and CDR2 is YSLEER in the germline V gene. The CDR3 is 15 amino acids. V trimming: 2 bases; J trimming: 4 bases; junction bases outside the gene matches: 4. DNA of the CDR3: TGCGCCAGCAGCCAAACAGGGACAGGATACAATGAGCAGTTCTTC. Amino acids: CASSQTGTGYNEQFF.

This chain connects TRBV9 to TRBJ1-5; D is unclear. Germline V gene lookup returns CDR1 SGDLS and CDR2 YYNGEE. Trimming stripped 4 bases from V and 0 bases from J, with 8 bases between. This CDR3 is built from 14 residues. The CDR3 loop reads CASSQDISNQPQHF. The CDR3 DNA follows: TGTGCCAGCAGCCAAGACATTAGCAATCAGCCCCAGCATTTT.

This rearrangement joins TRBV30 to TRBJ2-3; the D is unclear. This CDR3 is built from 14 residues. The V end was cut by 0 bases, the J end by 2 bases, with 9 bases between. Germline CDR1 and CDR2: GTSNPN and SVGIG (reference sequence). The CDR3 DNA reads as TGTGCCTGGAGTGTACAGATAATCACAGATACGCAGTATTTT. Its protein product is CAWSVQIITDTQYF.

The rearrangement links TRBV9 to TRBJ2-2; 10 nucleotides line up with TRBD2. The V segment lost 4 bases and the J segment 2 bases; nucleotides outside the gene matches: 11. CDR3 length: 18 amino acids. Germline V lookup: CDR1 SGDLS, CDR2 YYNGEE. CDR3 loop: CASSRTRLAGINTGELFF. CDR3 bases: TGTGCCAGCAGCAGGACGAGACTAGCGGGCATCAACACCGGGGAGCTGTTTTTT.

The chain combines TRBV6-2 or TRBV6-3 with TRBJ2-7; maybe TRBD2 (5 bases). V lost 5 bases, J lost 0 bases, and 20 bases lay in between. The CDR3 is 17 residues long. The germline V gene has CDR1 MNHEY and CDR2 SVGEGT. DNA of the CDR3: TGTGCCAGCAGTACCAGGTCGGGGAAGCCTTCCTCCTACGAGCAGTACTTC. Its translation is CASSTRSGKPSSYEQYF.

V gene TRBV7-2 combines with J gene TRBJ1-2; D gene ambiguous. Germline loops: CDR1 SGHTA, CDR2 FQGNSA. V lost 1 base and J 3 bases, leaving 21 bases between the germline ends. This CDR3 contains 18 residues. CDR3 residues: CASSLVGHGGRPYYGYTF. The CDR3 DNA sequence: TGTGCCAGCAGCTTAGTGGGTCATGGAGGCCGCCCCTACTATGGCTACACCTTC.

The CDR3 spells CSAEDRANGYTF. The CDR3 DNA follows: TGCAGCGCTGAGGACAGGGCGAATGGCTACACCTTC. V usage is TRBV29-1 and J usage is TRBJ1-2; 8 bases are shared with TRBD1. Losses at the gene ends were 7 bases for V and 6 bases for J; bases not matched to a gene: 7. The CDR3 covers 12 residues. Germline V gene sequence: CDR1 SQVTM, CDR2 ANQGSEA.

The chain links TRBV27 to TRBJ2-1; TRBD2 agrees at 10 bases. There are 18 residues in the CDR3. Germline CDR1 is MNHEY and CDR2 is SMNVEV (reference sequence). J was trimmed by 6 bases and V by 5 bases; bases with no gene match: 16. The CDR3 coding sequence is TGTGCCAGCAGTATCAAACCTCCTCTAGCGGGAGTGATCAATGAGCAGTTCTTC. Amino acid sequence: CASSIKPPLAGVINEQFF.

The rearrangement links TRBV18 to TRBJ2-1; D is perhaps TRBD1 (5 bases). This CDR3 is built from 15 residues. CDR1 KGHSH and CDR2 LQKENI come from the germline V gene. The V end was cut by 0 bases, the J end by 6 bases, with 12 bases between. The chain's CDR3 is CASSPPSAGINEQFF. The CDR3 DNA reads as TGTGCCAGCTCACCACCCTCGGCAGGGATCAATGAGCAGTTCTTC.

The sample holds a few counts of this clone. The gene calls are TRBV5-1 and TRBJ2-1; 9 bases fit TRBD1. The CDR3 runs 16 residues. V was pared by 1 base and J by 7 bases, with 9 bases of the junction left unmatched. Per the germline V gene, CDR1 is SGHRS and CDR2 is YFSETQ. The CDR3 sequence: CASSLRTGDFFNEQFF. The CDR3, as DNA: TGCGCCAGCAGCTTGAGGACAGGGGATTTTTTTAATGAGCAGTTCTTC.

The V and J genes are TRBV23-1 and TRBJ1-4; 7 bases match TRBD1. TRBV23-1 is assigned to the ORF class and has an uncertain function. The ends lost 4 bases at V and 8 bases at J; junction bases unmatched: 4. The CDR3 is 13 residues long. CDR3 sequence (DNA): TGCGCCAGCAGTCCACCGACAGGGGAAAAACTGTTTTTT. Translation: CASSPPTGEKLFF.

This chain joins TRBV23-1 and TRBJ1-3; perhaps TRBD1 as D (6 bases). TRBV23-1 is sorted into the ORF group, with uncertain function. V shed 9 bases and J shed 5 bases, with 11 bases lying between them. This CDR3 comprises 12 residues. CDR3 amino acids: CARTQGRNTIYF. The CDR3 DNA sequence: TGCGCCAGAACACAGGGCAGAAACACCATATATTTT.

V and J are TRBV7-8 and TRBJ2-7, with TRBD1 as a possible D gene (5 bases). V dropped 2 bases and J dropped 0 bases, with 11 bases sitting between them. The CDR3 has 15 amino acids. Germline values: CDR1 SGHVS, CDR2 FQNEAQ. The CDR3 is CASSLPDRSSYEQYF. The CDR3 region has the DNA TGTGCCAGCAGCTTACCAGACAGAAGCTCCTACGAGCAGTACTTC. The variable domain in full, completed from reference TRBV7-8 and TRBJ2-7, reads GAGVSQSPRYKVAKRGQDVALRCDPISGHVSLFWYQQALGQGPEFLTYFQNEAQLDKSGLPSDRFFAERPEGSVSTLKIQRTQQEDSAVYLCASSLPDRSSYEQYFGPGTRLTVT.

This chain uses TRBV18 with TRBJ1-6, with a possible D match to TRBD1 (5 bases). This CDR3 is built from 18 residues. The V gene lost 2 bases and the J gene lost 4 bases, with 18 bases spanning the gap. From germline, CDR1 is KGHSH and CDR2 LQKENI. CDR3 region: CASSPARVLVIYNSPLHF. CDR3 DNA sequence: TGTGCCAGCTCACCAGCCAGGGTATTGGTGATATATAATTCACCCCTCCACTTT.